The T cell receptor beta chain described here comes from a study of Graves' ophthalmopathy and Graves' hyperthyroidism. Turning to this clonotype: Its antigen remains unknown.

The TCR beta CDR3 regions underwent amplification from RNA transcripts. First-round RT-PCR employed HTBI primers, with a second-round multiplex PCR after it. TCRdb analysed the multiplex PCR reads with MiXCR anew, one entry per CDR3 protein. The sample records around 590,000 distinct CDR3 sequences, 35% to 45% being singletons. After removal of 7 bases from V and 3 bases from J, the junction contained 9 bases not matched to a gene. The CDR3 consists of 15 residues. The V gene's germline CDR1 is SNHLY and CDR2 FYNNEI. General observations from the study: Built on 13 signatures, a model told ophthalmopathy apart from stable hyperthyroidism with approximately 88% sensitivity and around 80% specificity. Most thyroid clonotypes expanded beyond 0.001 frequency were also found in blood.

The rearrangement uses TRBV2 and TRBJ2-1; 7 bases match TRBD2. Sequencing was performed on peripheral blood or thyroid tissue (not recorded which). This receptor was identified in an adult man with Graves' hyperthyroidism. The CDR3 reads CASKVGAGRYNEQFF. The CDR3 nucleotides read TGTGCCAGCAAGGTTGGAGCGGGGCGCTACAATGAGCAGTTCTTC. The variable domain in full, completed from reference TRBV2 and TRBJ2-1, reads EPEVTQTPSHQVTQMGQEVILRCVPISNHLYFYWYRQILGQKVEFLVSFYNNEISEKSEIFDDQFSVERPDGSNFTLKIRSTKLEDSAMYFCASKVGAGRYNEQFFGPGTRLTVL.